Below, 13 T cell receptor beta chains from the same sample are listed, as sequenced in a study of cytomegalovirus exposure and HLA in healthy donors. The PCR contained 60 Vbeta and 13 Jbeta primers. TCRdb's table, derived via immunoSEQ multiplex PCR, lists solely in-frame clones and lacks some. The table includes about 160,000 clones, roughly three quarters detected once. Sequencing was performed on PBMCs. These receptors came from a man aged 40-50 years in good health and CMV-seropositive.

The chain links TRBV2 to TRBJ1-1; D not resolved. The CDR3 contains 14 residues. Germline values: CDR1 SNHLY, CDR2 FYNNEI. V gave up 2 bases and J gave up 3 bases, with 10 bases separating them. The CDR3 spells CASSELRWDTEAFF. The CDR3 DNA reads as TGTGCCAGCAGTGAATTGAGGTGGGACACTGAAGCTTTCTTT.

This chain links TRBV4-1 with TRBJ1-4; 11 bases fit TRBD1. Germline assignment: CDR1 MGHRA and CDR2 YSYEKL. The CDR3 sequence is 16 residues long. V trimming: 1 base; J trimming: 3 bases; junction bases outside the gene matches: 1. The CDR3 coding sequence is TGCGCCAGCAGCCAAGGGGGACAGGGGGCTAATGAAAAACTGTTTTTT. This codes for CASSQGGQGANEKLFF.

This clone was found a few times. CDR3 nucleotide sequence: TGTGCCAGCAGTGGCCGGGGAGGCTACACCTTC. It encodes CASSGRGGYTF. This chain connects TRBV6-1 to TRBJ1-2; D is ambiguous. The CDR3 has 11 amino acids. Trimming shortened V by 4 bases and J by 8 bases, and 8 bases separated the two germline ends. CDR1 and CDR2 from the germline V gene are MNHNS and SASEGT.

J is TRBJ2-7 and V is TRBV18; 8 positions match TRBD1. The length of the CDR3 is 14 residues. The V segment lost 3 bases and the J segment 1 base; nucleotides outside the gene matches: 2. The germline V gene encodes CDR1 KGHSH and CDR2 LQKENI. CDR3 DNA sequence: TGTGCCAGCTCACCCCGACAGGGGTCCTACGAGCAGTACTTC. Amino acid sequence: CASSPRQGSYEQYF. The complete variable domain, with remaining parts taken from reference TRBV18 and TRBJ2-7, reads NAGVMQNPRHLVRRRGQEARLRCSPMKGHSHVYWYRQLPEEGLKFMVYLQKENIIDESGMPKERFSAEFPKEGPSILRIQQVVRGDSAAYFCASSPRQGSYEQYFGPGTRLTVT.

This chain links TRBV7-6 with TRBJ2-6, with a possible D match to TRBD2 (7 bases). The V end was cut by 5 bases, the J end by 3 bases, with 20 bases between. From germline, CDR1 is SGHVS and CDR2 FNYEAQ. The CDR3 contains 18 residues. Here the CDR3 DNA reads TGTGCCAGCAGCCCCGAGGGGGGGTTAGGACTTGGGGCCAACGTCCTGACTTTC. Translated: CASSPEGGLGLGANVLTF.

This clone occurred a few times. The J gene is TRBJ1-1, the V gene TRBV7-2, with TRBD1 matching over 7 bases. V was clipped by 3 bases and J by 0 bases; unmatched bases: 1. Per germline, CDR1 SGHTA and CDR2 FQGNSA. The CDR3 has 14 residues. The CDR3 nucleotides read TGTGCCAGCAGCTTCGACAGGGTGAACACTGAAGCTTTCTTT. Protein product: CASSFDRVNTEAFF.

This chain joins TRBV19 and TRBJ2-5; weak D call: TRBD2 (5 bases). CDR1 and CDR2 (germline): LNHDA, SQIVND (reference sequence). Trimming shortened V by 8 bases and J by 1 base, and 14 bases separated the two germline ends. The CDR3 has 14 residues. This chain's CDR3 is CASRLGGGQETQYF. The CDR3 DNA follows: TGTGCCAGTCGGCTGGGTGGAGGCCAAGAGACCCAGTACTTC.

The V call is TRBV4-2, the J call TRBJ2-7; 16 bases fit TRBD2. Per germline, CDR1 LGHNA and CDR2 YNFKEQ. The CDR3 has 20 amino acids. After removal of 3 bases from V and 6 bases from J, the junction contained 17 bases not matched to a gene. The CDR3 bases are TGTGCCAGCAGCCAGACCCTCGGAGGGACTAGCGGGGGGGCAGGGCTCGAGCAGTACTTC. This gives the protein CASSQTLGGTSGGAGLEQYF.

A single count supports this clone. This chain joins TRBV15 and TRBJ1-5; 10 positions match TRBD1. The CDR3 spans 15 residues. V was pared by 4 bases and J by 8 bases, with 8 bases of the junction left unmatched. Germline V gives CDR1 LNHNV, CDR2 YYDKDF (reference sequence). The CDR3 is CATSTWTGGTKPQHF. Here the CDR3 DNA reads TGTGCCACCAGCACCTGGACAGGGGGTACGAAGCCCCAGCATTTT.

The chain uses TRBV5-1 and TRBJ1-3, with a possible D match to TRBD1 (6 bases). This CDR3 comprises 15 residues. Germline lookup yields CDR1 SGHRS and CDR2 YFSETQ. Trimming took 4 bases from V and 3 from J, leaving 14 bases between them. In nucleotides, the CDR3 is TGCGCCAGCAGCATACAGGGTGATCTTGGAAACACCATATATTTT. Translated, it gives CASSIQGDLGNTIYF.

The V gene is TRBV29-1, the J gene TRBJ1-1; D is perhaps TRBD1 (5 bases). From germline, CDR1 is SQVTM and CDR2 ANQGSEA. The V end lost 6 bases, the J end lost 1 base, and 9 bases lay between the germline ends. This CDR3 region has 12 residues. This CDR3 reads CSVLTGNTEAFF. CDR3 coding DNA: TGCAGCGTCCTAACAGGGAACACTGAAGCTTTCTTT.

This clone was counted only a few times. The chain has TRBV5-1 and TRBJ2-3; TRBD1 agrees at 8 bases. Per germline, CDR1 SGHRS and CDR2 YFSETQ. The CDR3 has 17 residues. V lost 2 bases to trimming and J lost 2 bases; unmatched junction nucleotides: 10. CDR3 region: CASSFSRGRLDTDTQYF. The CDR3 bases are TGCGCCAGCAGCTTCTCCAGGGGGCGACTCGACACAGATACGCAGTATTTT.

This chain links TRBV6-6 with TRBJ1-3; the match to TRBD1 covers 10 bases. This CDR3 is built from 16 residues. Trimming removed 8 bases from V and 5 bases from J; junction bases left unmatched: 12. The V gene's germline CDR1 is MNHNY and CDR2 SVGAGI (reference sequence). This CDR3 is CASGSNDRGRRNTIYF. The CDR3, as DNA: TGTGCCAGCGGATCCAACGACAGGGGGCGGCGAAACACCATATATTTT.